One sample yielded the 3 T cell receptor beta chains listed below, sequenced in a study of blood T cells in healthy people across ages (dated by TCRdb to between 2014 and 2016). Library construction relied on 5' RACE. The sequencer was an Illumina HiSeq 2500. The second PCR ran for about 6 to 12 cycles and used a J-beta primer mix along with a sample-barcoded 5' primer. TCRdb itself trimmed the public reads at Q25 with fastp, ran MiXCR and retained productive beta chains. Each CDR3 protein appears once, grouped with its most common genes and DNA. The sample table holds about 1.8 million distinct CDR3 sequences, of which around half were seen once. 2.1% of the sample is taken by the ten largest. Sequenced: blood. These receptors came from a woman aged 40 to 49 in good health.

This clonotype was counted a few times. The chain carries TRBV20-1 and TRBJ2-5; the match to TRBD2 covers 8 bases. CDR1 is DFQATT and CDR2 is SNEGSKA in the germline V gene (reference sequence). CDR3 size: 15 residues. V lost 1 base, J lost 1 base, and 5 bases stayed unmatched. Here the CDR3 reads CSARGGSGTQETQYF. As DNA, the CDR3 is TGCAGTGCTAGAGGGGGTAGCGGGACCCAAGAGACCCAGTACTTC.

This clonotype has only a few counts. The V gene is TRBV7-2, the J gene TRBJ2-7; D ambiguous. Germline V gene lookup returns CDR1 SGHTA and CDR2 FQGNSA. The CDR3 is made up of 14 amino acids. V was trimmed by 5 bases and J by 3 bases, leaving 14 bases between them. CDR3: CASSVRTLYYEQYF. Written as DNA, the CDR3 is TGTGCCAGCAGCGTCCGTACACTGTACTACGAGCAGTACTTC.

The chain couples TRBV20-1 to TRBJ1-5; D is ambiguous. This CDR3 is 14 amino acids long. Trimming stripped 8 bases from V and 0 bases from J, with 14 bases between. Germline V gene lookup returns CDR1 DFQATT and CDR2 SNEGSKA (reference sequence). Here the CDR3 DNA reads TGCAGTACTAAGACGGAAAATAGCAATCAGCCCCAGCATTTT. It specifies CSTKTENSNQPQHF.